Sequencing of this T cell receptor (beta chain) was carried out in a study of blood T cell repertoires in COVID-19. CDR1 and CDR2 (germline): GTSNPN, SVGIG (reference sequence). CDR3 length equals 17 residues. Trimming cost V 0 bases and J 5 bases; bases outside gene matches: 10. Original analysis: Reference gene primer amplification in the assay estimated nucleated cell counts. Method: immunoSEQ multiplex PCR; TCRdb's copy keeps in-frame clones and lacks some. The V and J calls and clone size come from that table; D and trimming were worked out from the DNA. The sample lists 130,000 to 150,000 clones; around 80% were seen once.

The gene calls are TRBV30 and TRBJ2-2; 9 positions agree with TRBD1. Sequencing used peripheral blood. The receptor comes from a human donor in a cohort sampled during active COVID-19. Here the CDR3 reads CAWSVMGPGQGTGELFF. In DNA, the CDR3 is TGTGCCTGGAGTGTAATGGGGCCTGGACAGGGGACCGGGGAGCTGTTTTTT.